This T cell receptor beta chain was identified in a study of cytomegalovirus exposure and HLA in healthy donors. The study, taken as a whole, reports: Per a prior analysis, the majority of TCR beta V segments were productive roughly 90% or roughly 30% of the time. With further analysis later on, most CMV-associated TCR beta chains appeared HLA-restricted. While the bulk of TCR sequences proved rare, some public TCRs turned up in many donors.

Per germline, CDR1 LNHDA and CDR2 SQIVND (reference sequence). This CDR3 has 13 amino acids. V dropped 3 bases and J dropped 4 bases, with 6 bases sitting between them. The primer mix had 60 Vbeta and 13 Jbeta primers. Assay: immunoSEQ multiplex PCR; the TCRdb copy retains only in-frame clones and omits some. The table includes some 110,000 clones, 77% detected once. In regard to this clone: Its antigen remains unidentified.

The sequence derives from a woman aged 40 to 50 in good health and CMV-seropositive. Source material: PBMCs. The chain is built from TRBV19 and TRBJ2-2; tentative D call: TRBD2 (5 bases). This chain's CDR3 is CASSMGSTGELFF. The CDR3 coding sequence is TGTGCCAGTAGTATGGGGAGCACCGGGGAGCTGTTTTTT.